This T cell receptor beta chain derives from a study of human T cells and chemical hapten exposure. As for the study in general: Patch tests put 0.01% DPC on the upper back, read at 6 days. Patients, a majority of them female, were diagnosed with alopecia areata, totalis or universalis.

In this sample, this clonotype turned up a few times. Its antigen remains unidentified. As for time point: pre-sensitization, week 0. Regarding treatment: therapeutic diphenylcyclopropenone sensitization with weekly scalp DPC. Only after blood had been drawn was each patch test applied. TCRdb re-analysed the RACE reads in MiXCR, keeping a single row per CDR3 protein. Of under 400,000 distinct CDR3 sequences in the sample, more than 4.5% were seen once. Study results and limitations: Counts of TCRs above 1 in 1000 frequency stayed unchanged with DPC sensitization.

The sample was whole blood, taken in connection with sensitization to the hapten diphenylcyclopropenone (DPC). This sequence originates from a woman between 45 and 60 years old with alopecia areata. Some clones in this sample may be carry-over from other donors' samples.

The CDR3 DNA is TGTGCCAGCAGCTTAAATCATGGTCCTATGGCCGGGGAGCTGTTTTTT. Encoded protein: CASSLNHGPMAGELFF. J is TRBJ2-2 and V is TRBV7-6; D not resolved. Germline CDR1 reads SGHVS; CDR2 reads FNYEAQ. The CDR3 totals 16 residues. V was cut by 2 bases and J by 6 bases, with 16 bases left in between.